This entry features one T cell receptor beta chain sequence. As yet, its antigen is unknown. These data are taken from a study of cytomegalovirus exposure and HLA in healthy donors. Whole-study findings and limits: The authors later found most CMV-associated TCR beta chains appeared HLA-restricted. When a later analysis compared HLA-associated TCR beta chains with equally common others, the HLA-associated chains turned out to be more clonally expanded and to have lower generation probabilities. Being productive about 90% or about 30% of the time was typical of most TCR beta V segments in an earlier analysis. There were several of the most significant clusters that appeared linked to common viral pathogens in a later analysis.

The PCR was carried out with 60 Vbeta primers and 13 Jbeta primers. Measured with immunoSEQ multiplex PCR; TCRdb has only the in-frame clones, and not every one. The sample has about 140,000 clones; about 72% are singletons. V was pared by 4 bases and J by 8 bases, with 3 bases of the junction left unmatched. The CDR3 covers 14 residues. Looked up from germline, CDR1 is LNHDA and CDR2 is SQIVND (reference sequence). The source of this sequence is a man between 35 and 55 years old in good health and CMV-seronegative. The rearrangement uses TRBV19 and TRBJ1-6; 9 bases match TRBD1. Sequencing was done on a sample of PBMCs. This CDR3 is CASSSGQGHSPLHF. CDR3 nucleotide sequence: TGTGCCAGTAGTAGCGGACAGGGGCATTCACCCCTCCACTTT. The entire variable domain, with the rest obtained from reference TRBV19 and TRBJ1-6, is as follows: DGGITQSPKYLFRKEGQNVTLSCEQNLNHDAMYWYRQDPGQGLRLIYYSQIVNDFQKGDIAEGYSVSREKKESFPLTVTSAQKNPTAFYLCASSSGQGHSPLHFGNGTRLTVT.